This TCR beta chain is drawn from a study of T cells in Graves' hyperthyroidism and ophthalmopathy. Enrolled ophthalmopathy patients presented with a Clinical Activity Score of at least 3, a NOSPECS grade of at least 4, and disease duration under 3 months. In this sample, this clonotype turned up once. What it binds is not known. The germline gives CDR1 DFQATT, CDR2 SNEGSKA (reference sequence). There are 14 residues in the CDR3. The V end was cut by 1 base, the J end by 5 bases, with 11 bases between. RNA transcripts served as the template for amplifying TCR beta CDR3 regions. HTBI primers were used for first-round RT-PCR of the TCR CDR3. TCRdb re-derived calls from the multiplex PCR reads in MiXCR, one entry per CDR3 protein. The sample contains about 52,000 distinct CDR3 sequences, approximately 52% of which appear only once. Notes on the study in general: Prediction of ophthalmopathy progression came a median around 6.1 months pre-onset.

The chain employs TRBV20-1 and TRBJ1-4; a weak D match, TRBD1 (5 bases). The receptor was isolated from a woman aged 45-65 years with Graves' ophthalmopathy. Sequencing was performed on blood. DNA of the CDR3: TGCAGTGCTAGAGGGGGGAACAGAAATGAAAAACTGTTTTTT. Translating gives CSARGGNRNEKLFF.